This T cell receptor (beta chain) was captured by sequencing in a study of T-cell reconstitution after alpha-beta-depleted transplantation in children. The TCRbeta library was prepared with unique molecular identifiers. TCRdb independently ran MiXCR on the PCR reads; one entry per CDR3 protein. The sample holds more than 400,000 distinct CDR3 sequences, about an eighth seen once. There are a few counts of this clonotype. As yet, its antigen is unknown. After removal of 1 base from V and 6 bases from J, the junction contained 2 bases not matched to a gene. Per germline, CDR1 SGHVS and CDR2 FQNEAQ. This CDR3 has 15 amino acids. Findings and caveats of the study: Alpha-beta T cells present about two months after transplant were reported to originate from several hundred expanded graft clones.

The chain employs TRBV7-8 and TRBJ2-1; the match to TRBD1 covers 11 bases. Sequenced material: PBMCs, mostly from graft donor cells, taken 180 days after TCRalphabeta/CD19-depleted stem cell transplant. This TCR derives from a female patient aged 2-15 years who had a stem cell transplant for aplastic anemia, so the T cells may come from the graft donor. CDR3 DNA sequence: TGTGCCAGCAGCTTAGGAGGGACAGGGGGCAATGAGCAGTTCTTC. This translates into CASSLGGTGGNEQFF.